These 13 T cell receptor beta chains came from one sample sequenced in a study of blood T cell repertoires in COVID-19. Profiling relied on immunoSEQ multiplex PCR, and the TCRdb table lists in-frame clones only, not all of them. This table holds a few hundred thousand clones, 84% found once. Sequencing used peripheral blood. The source is a human donor in a cohort sampled during active COVID-19.

Many counts were recorded for this clone. The chain uses TRBV27 and TRBJ2-1; D unclear. Trimming removed 3 bases at V and 10 bases at J, with 25 bases between. The CDR3 has 17 amino acids. The V gene's germline CDR1 is MNHEY and CDR2 SMNVEV (reference sequence). The CDR3 DNA sequence: TGTGCCAGCAGTTTTCCCCCGAGCGCCCTCGATACCCCCGAGCAGTTCTTC. This codes for CASSFPPSALDTPEQFF.

The chain recombines TRBV2 with TRBJ2-7, with TRBD2 matching 7 bases. Germline CDR1 SNHLY, CDR2 FYNNEI. CDR3 length: 12 amino acids. V shed 8 bases, J shed 6 bases, and the junction held 7 bases outside the gene matches. As DNA, the CDR3 is TGTGCCAGCGCTGGAGCTAGCGGCGAGCAGTACTTC. This translates into CASAGASGEQYF.

The chain combines TRBV28 with TRBJ1-5; a weak D match, TRBD1 (6 bases). The CDR3 spans 15 residues. The V gene lost 3 bases and the J gene lost 1 base, with 10 bases spanning the gap. CDR1 is MDHEN, CDR2 SYDVKM, per germline. In DNA, the CDR3 is TGTGCCAGCAGTTTTCGGGGGGCCAGCAATCAGCCCCAGCATTTT. The encoded protein is CASSFRGASNQPQHF.

The V gene is TRBV10-3, the J gene TRBJ2-1; the match to TRBD2 covers 7 bases. Germline V gives CDR1 ENHRY, CDR2 SYGVKD. The CDR3 is made up of 17 amino acids. Trimming at V came to 3 bases and at J to 0 bases, leaving 8 bases not matched to a gene. CDR3 DNA: TGTGCCATCAGTGAATCTAGCGGCCCCGGCTCCTACAATGAGCAGTTCTTC. Translating gives CAISESSGPGSYNEQFF.

This chain joins TRBV5-5 and TRBJ1-1; TRBD1 might be the D (5 bases). Per germline, CDR1 SGHKS and CDR2 YYEKEE (reference sequence). Trimming took 0 bases from V and 4 from J, leaving 10 bases between them. CDR3 length equals 14 residues. This chain's CDR3 is CASSLGRGGTEAFF. CDR3 bases: TGTGCCAGCAGCTTGGGGCGGGGGGGCACTGAAGCTTTCTTT.

The chain joins TRBV4-1 to TRBJ2-5; a weak D match, TRBD1 (6 bases). CDR3 length equals 15 residues. Trimming took 2 bases from V and 0 from J, leaving 10 bases between them. From germline, CDR1 is MGHRA and CDR2 YSYEKL. CDR3 in amino acids: CASSQNRVNQETQYF. The CDR3 DNA follows: TGCGCCAGCAGCCAAAACAGGGTAAACCAAGAGACCCAGTACTTC.

This clone was recorded only once. The chain couples TRBV28 to TRBJ2-7; 8 bases align to TRBD2. CDR1 and CDR2 (germline): MDHEN, SYDVKM. The CDR3 has 15 residues. V lost 1 base, J lost 1 base, and 3 bases stayed unmatched. This chain's CDR3 is CASSLLAGSSYEQYF. The CDR3 DNA follows: TGTGCCAGCAGTTTATTAGCGGGATCATCCTACGAGCAGTACTTC.

This clone was seen a few times. The CDR3: CASSLDPTPRDTQYF. The CDR3 DNA follows: TGTGCCAGCAGCTTAGACCCGACTCCTCGAGATACGCAGTATTTT. The J gene is TRBJ2-3, the V gene TRBV7-2; D unclear. CDR3 size: 15 residues. Trimming took 1 base from V and 5 from J, leaving 13 bases between them. The V gene's germline CDR1 is SGHTA and CDR2 FQGNSA.

The chain recombines TRBV28 with TRBJ1-2, with a tentative D call TRBD1 (5 bases). The CDR3 sequence is 15 residues long. Trimming pared 6 bases from V and 0 bases from J, leaving 14 bases between. The germline gives CDR1 MDHEN, CDR2 SYDVKM. As DNA, the CDR3 is TGTGCCAGCAGCCTATCGACAGAATCTAACTATGGCTACACCTTC. Translating gives CASSLSTESNYGYTF.

The chain employs TRBV24-1 and TRBJ2-5; TRBD2 matches at 7 bases. The germline V gene has CDR1 KGHDR and CDR2 SFDVKD. The CDR3 covers 15 residues. Trimming removed 0 bases from V and 7 bases from J; junction bases left unmatched: 7. The CDR3 region is CATSDLSGRGGTQYF. CDR3 nucleotide sequence: TGTGCCACCAGTGATTTGTCCGGGCGCGGGGGGACCCAGTACTTC.

This clone was detected once. Here the CDR3 reads CARPLTSGSGADTQYF. The CDR3 bases are TGTGCCAGGCCCCTAACTAGCGGGAGTGGAGCAGATACGCAGTATTTT. V gene TRBV2 combines with J gene TRBJ2-3; TRBD2 matches at 11 bases. The length of the CDR3 is 16 residues. CDR1 is SNHLY, CDR2 FYNNEI, per germline. V shed 9 bases, J shed 4 bases, and the junction held 12 bases outside the gene matches.

CDR3 region: CASSLAGGQSEQYF. CDR3 nucleotide sequence: TGCGCCAGCAGCTTAGCGGGAGGGCAATCCGAGCAGTACTTC. The V and J genes are TRBV5-1 and TRBJ2-7; TRBD2 aligns across 10 bases. Germline CDR1 SGHRS, CDR2 YFSETQ. This CDR3 spans 14 amino acids. V shed 2 bases and J 6 bases; nucleotides not matched to a gene: 5.

The rearrangement uses TRBV6-1 and TRBJ2-1; 7 positions match TRBD2. Unmatched junction bases numbered 7, after V lost 0 bases and J lost 2 bases. Per germline, CDR1 MNHNS and CDR2 SASEGT. The CDR3 covers 17 residues. Written as DNA, the CDR3 is TGTGCCAGCAGTGAAGCGGGTCTAGCGGCAACCTACAATGAGCAGTTCTTC. Translated: CASSEAGLAATYNEQFF.